What follows is one T cell receptor (beta chain) and its context. Antigen: not known. Here immunoSEQ multiplex PCR was the method, and the copy in TCRdb shows in-frame clones only, minus some. The sample carries approximately 16,000 clones, roughly 80% recorded once. The data belong to a study of CD4 T cells in relation to SARS-CoV-2 and coronaviruses. The unexposed donors gave CD4+ T cells in about 2011-2018, prior to COVID-19. After about 10 days of culture, CD4+ T cells were isolated. Unexposed-donor CD4+ T cells were probed with SARS-CoV-2 S/N and four cold-coronavirus spikes, cells permitting. The V gene lost 5 bases and the J gene lost 2 bases, with 10 bases spanning the gap. The CDR3 runs to 13 residues. Germline V gene sequence: CDR1 SGHAT, CDR2 FQNNGV.

Sample: CD4+ T cells from PBMCs, cultured in vitro. This chain links TRBV11-2 with TRBJ2-7; maybe TRBD2 (5 bases). The sequence came from a human donor in good health. DNA of the CDR3: TGTGCCAGCAGCGAAGGGCGGGCCTACGAGCAGTACTTC. It translates to CASSEGRAYEQYF. The variable domain in full, completed from reference TRBV11-2 and TRBJ2-7, reads EAGVAQSPRYKIIEKRQSVAFWCNPISGHATLYWYQQILGQGPKLLIQFQNNGVVDDSQLPKDRFSAERLKGVDSTLKIQPAKLEDSAVYLCASSEGRAYEQYFGPGTRLTVT.